This TCR beta chain was identified during a study of T cell responses to AZD1222 COVID-19 vaccine. As for the study in general: Timing groups of about 4 and about 12 weeks for second doses were pooled. General study points: In all cases, repertoires were sampled only after the peak T cell response.

Notes on this clone: Its target is not known.

Deletions cut 3 bases from V and 8 bases from J, with 11 bases between. This CDR3 comprises 13 residues. Clones were sequenced by immunoSEQ multiplex PCR, and TCRdb holds only the in-frame ones, with some missing. The sample includes over 150,000 clones, 75% to 90% seen only once; the top ten take 2% to 3%. The TCR sequence derives from an adult in good health. The sample was peripheral blood, taken on day 0 of AZD1222 vaccination. The gene calls are TRBV12-3 or TRBV12-4 and TRBJ2-1; D gene unclear. CDR3 nucleotides: TGTGCCAGCAGTTTTTATCCCACCGATGAGCAGTTCTTC. Translating it yields CASSFYPTDEQFF.